The sequence of this T cell receptor beta chain was determined in a study of T cell responses to AZD1222 COVID-19 vaccine. TCRdb's table, derived via immunoSEQ multiplex PCR, lists solely in-frame clones and lacks some. Of some 110,000 clones listed, 85% to 95% are singletons. The CDR3 sequence is 14 residues long. V was clipped by 4 bases and J by 7 bases; unmatched bases: 7. CDR1 LGHDT and CDR2 YNNKEL come from the germline V gene (reference sequence). To note about this clone: No antigen is known for it.

Findings and limits, study-wide: Regions left unmutated in variants are reportedly the target of nearly half of spike-specific TCRs.

The clonotype was recovered from an adult in good health. The chain joins TRBV3-1 (or the pseudogene TRBV3-2) to TRBJ1-2, with 9 bases identical to TRBD1. The sample consisted of peripheral blood, taken on day 0 of AZD1222 vaccination. CDR3 DNA: TGTGCCAGCAGCCTTGGGACAGGGTATATTGGCTACACCTTC. Its protein product is CASSLGTGYIGYTF.